This TCR beta chain was documented in a study of shared clonotypes between healthy human individuals. Study-level findings and limits: Apart from blood, nothing was sampled; tissue repertoires likely differ. Larger richness was generally estimated for naive than memory subsets.

As for this clone: Its antigen remains unidentified.

The CDR3 sequence is 16 residues long. Germline-derived CDR1 and CDR2 are LNHNV and YYDKDF (reference sequence). The V segment lost 1 base and the J segment 7 bases; nucleotides outside the gene matches: 8. Naive CD8 cells comprised CD45RO-negative, CCR7-positively selected cells, excluding terminally differentiated effector memory CD45RA+ cells. Clones were read by immunoSEQ multiplex PCR, and TCRdb kept only the in-frame ones, dropping some. The repertoire holds about 2.1 million clones, with around 93% as singletons. V is TRBV15 and J is TRBJ1-5, with TRBD1 matching 9 bases. The sequence derives from a young man in good health. Some clones in this sample may be carry-over from other donors' samples. The material sequenced was naive CD8+ T cells from PBMCs. The CDR3 DNA sequence: TGTGCCACCAGCAGAGGCCGGACAGGGGTACCCCAGCCCCAGCATTTT. The encoded protein is CATSRGRTGVPQPQHF.